A selection of T cell receptor beta chains follows, all from one sample in a study of blood T cell repertoires in COVID-19. The data were produced by immunoSEQ multiplex PCR, yet TCRdb's version contains in-frame clones alone and is incomplete. This table has roughly 350,000 clones, about 87% appearing once. The source material was peripheral blood. Receptors were obtained from a woman aged 50 to 60 with COVID-19, enrolled during active disease. Both conserved end residues are part of each CDR3. D genes are given only for firm matches. Not all rows give a size; the values are once, few, many and, for expanded clones, a class.

d_call | clone_size | j_call | v_call | cdr3_aa | cdr3_nt
NA | NA | TRBJ1-1 | TRBV21-1 | CASSKSLRRGWVAFF | TGTGCCAGCAGCAAAAGTTTACGGAGGGGTTGGGTAGCTTTCTTT
NA | once | TRBJ1-3 | TRBV5-4 | CASSLDQGIFSGNTIYF | TGTGCCAGCAGCTTGGATCAGGGGATCTTCTCTGGAAACACCATATATTTT
NA | NA | TRBJ1-4 | TRBV5-1 | CASRHRTATNEKLFF | TGCGCCAGCAGACATCGGACAGCAACTAATGAAAAACTGTTTTTT
NA | NA | TRBJ2-5 | TRBV11-3 | CASSGGETQYF | TGTGCCAGCAGCGGAGGAGAGACCCAGTACTTC
NA | NA | TRBJ1-1 | TRBV30 | CAWSPPYGGGRTEAFF | TGTGCCTGGAGTCCTCCGTACGGGGGGGGGAGAACTGAAGCTTTCTTT
TRBD1 | many | TRBJ1-2 | TRBV11-1 | CASSPSGGQGYGYTF | TGTGCCAGCAGCCCCTCCGGTGGACAGGGGTATGGCTACACCTTC
TRBD2 | NA | TRBJ2-3 | TRBV7-2 | CASSLAFLRTSGRALDTQYF | TGTGCCAGCAGCTTAGCATTTCTTCGGACTAGCGGGAGGGCCCTAGATACGCAGTATTTT
NA | NA | TRBJ1-5 | TRBV27 | CASSQGGRQPQHF | TGTGCCAGCAGCCAGGGTGGCAGGCAGCCCCAGCATTTT
TRBD2 | NA | TRBJ2-2 | TRBV19 | CASSSAGGSAGELFF | TGTGCCAGTAGTTCTGCGGGAGGTTCTGCCGGGGAGCTGTTTTTT
TRBD1 | NA | TRBJ1-2 | TRBV7-9 | CASSLKPGTGSLFGYTF | TGTGCCAGCAGCTTAAAACCCGGGACAGGGTCCTTGTTCGGCTACACCTTC
TRBD1 | once | TRBJ2-5 | TRBV15 | CATSIWDRGQETQYF | TGTGCCACCAGCATATGGGACAGGGGCCAAGAGACCCAGTACTTC
NA | NA | TRBJ1-3 | TRBV5-8 | CASSLILSGNTIYF | TGTGCCAGCAGCTTGATCCTCTCTGGAAACACCATATATTTT
TRBD1 | NA | TRBJ1-1 | TRBV14 | CASSPQGVWNTEAFF | TGTGCCAGCAGCCCACAGGGGGTTTGGAACACTGAAGCTTTCTTT
TRBD2 | NA | TRBJ2-1 | TRBV7-3 | CASSLGSGRGVNVYNEQFF | TGTGCCAGCAGCTTAGGTAGCGGGAGAGGGGTTAACGTCTACAATGAGCAGTTCTTC
NA | few | TRBJ1-3 | TRBV7-9 | CASKLTISGNTIYF | TGTGCCAGCAAGCTTACTATCTCTGGAAACACCATATATTTT
NA | NA | TRBJ1-1 | TRBV29-1 | CSVEGPRGVLMNTEAFF | TGCAGCGTTGAAGGTCCCAGGGGAGTCCTCATGAACACTGAAGCTTTCTTT
TRBD1 | NA | TRBJ2-2 | TRBV30 | CASGQGRRTGELFF | TGTGCCTCCGGACAGGGGCGGCGGACCGGGGAGCTGTTTTTT
NA | once | TRBJ2-7 | TRBV3-1/TRBV3-2 | CASSPGWSRSYEQYF | TGTGCCAGCAGCCCGGGATGGTCTAGATCCTACGAGCAGTACTTC
NA | NA | TRBJ2-1 | TRBV27 | CASSFPRQGGINEQFF | TGTGCCAGCAGTTTCCCGCGACAGGGAGGAATCAATGAGCAGTTCTTC
TRBD1 | NA | TRBJ2-1 | TRBV27 | CASSLWTGLNEQFF | TGTGCCAGCAGTCTCTGGACAGGCCTCAATGAGCAGTTCTTC
TRBD2 | NA | TRBJ2-7 | TRBV7-3 | CASSYYSGRDHEQYF | TGTGCCAGCAGCTACTATAGCGGGAGGGACCACGAGCAGTACTTC
NA | NA | TRBJ2-1 | TRBV6-5 | CASGSFPYNEQFF | TGTGCCAGCGGTAGTTTCCCCTACAATGAGCAGTTCTTC
NA | NA | TRBJ1-1 | TRBV6-2/TRBV6-3 | CASSYPTPIAFF | TGTGCCAGCAGTTACCCGACTCCGATAGCTTTCTTT
TRBD2 | NA | TRBJ2-5 | TRBV3-1/TRBV3-2 | CASSPNGLGSETQYF | TGTGCCAGCAGCCCGAACGGACTAGGTTCGGAGACCCAGTACTTC
TRBD2 | NA | TRBJ2-3 | TRBV5-4 | CASSLVSGSLSTDTQYF | TGTGCCAGCAGCTTGGTAAGCGGGAGTCTGAGCACAGATACGCAGTATTTT
NA | NA | TRBJ1-3 | TRBV24-1 | CATSETGHSGNTIYF | TGTGCCACCAGTGAAACCGGACACTCTGGAAACACCATATATTTT
TRBD1 | NA | TRBJ2-1 | TRBV10-1 | CASGDRGHRVGGETGNNEQFF | TGCGCCAGCGGTGACAGGGGTCATCGGGTTGGAGGAGAAACGGGGAACAATGAGCAGTTCTTC
TRBD2 | NA | TRBJ2-7 | TRBV30 | CAWSLAGYYEQYF | TGTGCCTGGAGCCTAGCGGGCTATTACGAGCAGTACTTC
TRBD2 | NA | TRBJ2-7 | TRBV11-3 | CASSLGTSGIYEQYF | TGTGCCAGCAGCTTAGGGACTAGCGGGATCTACGAGCAGTACTTC
TRBD2 | NA | TRBJ2-1 | TRBV14 | CASSHPTGGPIHEQFF | TGTGCCAGCAGCCACCCAACGGGAGGGCCAATCCATGAGCAGTTCTTC
TRBD2 | many | TRBJ2-1 | TRBV7-3 | CASSPRLAGGPNEQFF | TGTGCCAGCAGCCCGCGACTAGCGGGAGGGCCCAATGAGCAGTTCTTC
NA | NA | TRBJ2-1 | TRBV27 | CASSSQHRGGYNEQFF | TGTGCCAGCAGTTCACAGCACAGGGGAGGTTACAACGAGCAGTTCTTC
NA | few | TRBJ2-1 | TRBV19 | CASRRYGSSYNEQFF | TGTGCCAGTAGGAGGTATGGGAGCTCCTACAATGAGCAGTTCTTC
TRBD1 | NA | TRBJ2-5 | TRBV11-2 | CASSLGAVRTDRDF | TGTGCCAGCAGCTTAGGTGCGGTTCGGACCGACAGGGACTTC
TRBD2 | NA | TRBJ2-1 | TRBV2 | CASTTSGVNNEQFF | TGTGCCAGCACTACTAGCGGGGTCAACAATGAGCAGTTCTTC
TRBD1 | NA | TRBJ1-4 | TRBV28 | CASSSIGQGARVATNEKLFF | TGTGCCAGCAGTTCCATCGGGCAGGGGGCCAGGGTTGCAACTAATGAAAAACTGTTTTTT
NA | NA | TRBJ2-5 | TRBV21-1 | CASSKMRLETQYF | TGTGCCAGCAGCAAGATGAGGTTGGAGACCCAGTACTTC
NA | NA | TRBJ2-2 | TRBV11-2 | CASSLDGSAGELFF | TGTGCCAGCAGCTTAGATGGCTCCGCTGGGGAGCTGTTTTTT
NA | NA | TRBJ1-3 | TRBV19 | CASSIRGSGNTIYF | TGTGCCAGTAGTATTCGGGGATCTGGAAACACCATATATTTT
NA | NA | TRBJ2-7 | TRBV5-6 | CASSLAGSRSYEQYF | TGTGCCAGCAGCTTGGCCGGGAGTAGGTCTTACGAGCAGTACTTC
NA | NA | TRBJ2-7 | TRBV2 | CASSEARLTYEQYF | TGTGCCAGCAGTGAGGCACGACTGACCTACGAGCAGTACTTC
TRBD1 | NA | TRBJ1-5 | TRBV6-5 | CASSRTGGNQPQHF | TGTGCCAGCAGTCGGACAGGTGGGAATCAGCCCCAGCATTTT
NA | NA | TRBJ1-1 | TRBV6-2/TRBV6-3 | CASSSGYTEAFF | TGTGCCAGCAGTTCGGGGTACACTGAAGCTTTCTTT
TRBD2 | NA | TRBJ2-7 | TRBV6-5 | CASRGAGVEQYF | TGTGCCAGCAGGGGAGCGGGAGTCGAGCAGTACTTC
NA | NA | TRBJ2-7 | TRBV29-1 | CSARGLHEQYF | TGCAGCGCACGGGGTCTGCACGAGCAGTACTTC
TRBD1 | few | TRBJ1-3 | TRBV27 | CASSLRTGAGNTIYF | TGTGCCAGCAGTCTACGGACAGGGGCTGGAAACACCATATATTTT
TRBD2 | NA | TRBJ2-5 | TRBV7-6 | CASSSQEGLGVTQYF | TGTGCCAGCAGTTCCCAGGAAGGACTAGGAGTCACCCAGTACTTC
NA | NA | TRBJ2-1 | TRBV7-2 | CASSALVGPAHEQFF | TGTGCCAGCAGTGCGTTGGTGGGGCCGGCCCATGAGCAGTTCTTC
NA | NA | TRBJ1-4 | TRBV30 | CAWSLGRGGQATNEKLFF | TGTGCCTGGAGTCTTGGCAGGGGTGGGCAGGCAACTAATGAAAAACTGTTTTTT
NA | NA | TRBJ2-5 | TRBV11-1 | CASSNRLVETQYF | TGTGCCAGCAGCAATCGTTTAGTGGAGACCCAGTACTTC
NA | NA | TRBJ2-7 | TRBV7-8 | CASSPSGAPGYEQYF | TGTGCCAGCAGCCCTAGTGGGGCTCCGGGCTACGAGCAGTACTTC
NA | NA | TRBJ1-1 | TRBV20-1 | CSASGRVGWYTEAFF | TGCAGTGCTAGTGGGCGGGTGGGGTGGTACACTGAAGCTTTCTTT
TRBD1 | NA | TRBJ1-5 | TRBV6-2/TRBV6-3 | CASSYGFTGGSNQPQHF | TGTGCCAGCAGTTACGGCTTTACAGGGGGTAGCAATCAGCCCCAGCATTTT
TRBD2 | NA | TRBJ2-7 | TRBV6-5 | CASSRPGLVFDEQYF | TGTGCCAGCAGTCGACCGGGACTAGTTTTTGACGAGCAGTACTTC